The clone carrying this TCR beta chain was found many times. Antigen: not known. Clones were sequenced by immunoSEQ multiplex PCR, and TCRdb holds only the in-frame ones, with some missing. Of some 260,000 clones listed, about 90% are singletons. The V segment lost 3 bases and the J segment 2 bases; nucleotides outside the gene matches: 4. CDR3 length equals 13 residues. Germline loops: CDR1 GTSNPN, CDR2 SVGIG (reference sequence). This specimen belongs to a study of cytomegalovirus exposure and HLA in healthy donors. Study-level results: Most TCR sequences were uncommon, yet certain public TCRs appeared in many donors.

The V gene is TRBV30, the J gene TRBJ2-7, with 7 bases that match TRBD1. The TCR comes from a man aged 18 to 30 in good health and CMV-seropositive. The source material was PBMCs. CDR3 nucleotide sequence: TGTGCCTGGAGCTGGGGGACAGCCTACGAGCAGTACTTC. It is translated as CAWSWGTAYEQYF. Using reference TRBV30 and TRBJ2-7 for the parts outside the CDR3, the full variable domain is SQTIHQWPATLVQPVGSPLSLECTVEGTSNPNLYWYRQAAGRGLQLLFYSVGIGQISSEVPQNLSASRPQDRQFILSSKKLLLSDSGFYLCAWSWGTAYEQYFGPGTRLTVT.